The rows below give T cell receptor beta chains drawn from one sample of a study of blood T cell repertoires in COVID-19. Data came from immunoSEQ multiplex PCR; TCRdb stores just in-frame clones and leaves some out. The sample lists about 270,000 clones, 85% occurring once. The sample was peripheral blood. All receptors come from a human donor in a cohort sampled during active COVID-19. Both conserved end residues are part of each CDR3. A D gene is named only where the DNA matches it firmly. Size is omitted from some rows. Given values are once, few, many or a class for expanded clones.

d_call	clone_size	j_call	v_call	cdr3_aa	cdr3_nt
.	.	TRBJ1-1	TRBV10-2	CASSDYPGSEAFF	TGCGCCAGCAGTGACTACCCCGGGAGTGAAGCTTTCTTT
.	.	TRBJ2-7	TRBV27	CASSFSSGPSEQYF	TGTGCCAGCAGTTTTAGTAGCGGCCCGAGCGAGCAGTACTTC
.	.	TRBJ2-7	TRBV29-1	CSVTSPSEQYF	TGCAGCGTCACTTCCCCCTCGGAGCAGTACTTC
.	.	TRBJ1-2	TRBV20-1	CSARVKLGYTF	TGCAGTGCTAGAGTCAAACTTGGCTACACCTTC
.	.	TRBJ2-5	TRBV19	CASTPSGQETQYF	TGTGCCAGTACCCCTAGTGGTCAAGAGACCCAGTACTTC
.	.	TRBJ2-7	TRBV11-2	CASSSPGTNPSYEQYF	TGTGCCAGCAGCTCACCCGGGACAAATCCTTCCTACGAGCAGTACTTC
.	.	TRBJ2-3	TRBV2	CASSGTVSGADTQYF	TGTGCCAGCAGTGGGACAGTGTCAGGTGCAGATACGCAGTATTTT
.	.	TRBJ2-5	TRBV5-1	CASSLEWAQETQYF	TGCGCCAGCAGCTTGGAGTGGGCCCAAGAGACCCAGTACTTC
.	.	TRBJ1-5	TRBV19	CASSIQQGAVPHF	TGTGCCAGTAGTATCCAACAGGGTGCGGTCCCCCATTTT
.	.	TRBJ2-2	TRBV19	CASSINPGGATGELFF	TGTGCCAGTAGTATTAACCCCGGAGGGGCCACCGGGGAGCTGTTTTTT
TRBD2	once	TRBJ2-7	TRBV12-3/TRBV12-4	CASRFSGSYEQYF	TGTGCCAGCAGGTTTAGCGGGTCCTACGAGCAGTACTTC
TRBD1	.	TRBJ2-3	TRBV7-8	CASSRRRGPDTQYF	TGTGCCAGCAGCCGAAGAAGGGGGCCTGATACGCAGTATTTT
TRBD1	.	TRBJ2-7	TRBV12-3/TRBV12-4	CASSGGYEQYF	TGTGCCAGCTCAGGGGGCTACGAGCAGTACTTC
.	.	TRBJ1-2	TRBV11-2	CASSLQGDYGYTF	TGTGCCAGCAGCTTGCAGGGCGACTATGGCTACACCTTC
.	few	TRBJ1-1	TRBV6-5	CASRMDSQRNTEAFF	TGTGCCAGCAGGATGGACAGCCAGAGAAACACTGAAGCTTTCTTT
.	.	TRBJ1-1	TRBV6-6	CASSSEQGWEAFF	TGTGCCAGCAGTTCCGAACAGGGATGGGAAGCTTTCTTT
.	.	TRBJ1-1	TRBV18	CASSFTAWNTEAFF	TGTGCCAGCTCATTTACAGCCTGGAACACTGAAGCTTTCTTT
.	.	TRBJ2-4	TRBV9	CASSTGYGAKNIQYF	TGTGCCAGCAGTACAGGGTACGGAGCCAAAAACATTCAGTACTTC
TRBD1	.	TRBJ1-1	TRBV28	CASRPSGGTEAFF	TGTGCCAGCAGGCCCTCAGGGGGCACTGAAGCTTTCTTT
TRBD2	.	TRBJ2-3	TRBV24-1	CATSDDAGAGGDTQYF	TGTGCCACCAGTGATGACGCGGGAGCGGGGGGAGATACGCAGTATTTT
.	once	TRBJ2-1	TRBV27	CASSGGRNGEQFF	TGTGCCAGCAGTGGAGGGAGGAACGGCGAGCAGTTCTTC
TRBD2	.	TRBJ2-7	TRBV7-2	CASSDSGLAGYEQYF	TGTGCCAGCAGCGACTCGGGACTAGCGGGCTACGAGCAGTACTTC
.	.	TRBJ1-5	TRBV6-5	CASSYARTNQPQHF	TGTGCCAGCAGTTACGCGAGGACTAATCAGCCCCAGCATTTT
.	.	TRBJ2-7	TRBV6-5	CASSSPTYEQYF	TGTGCCAGCAGTTCCCCAACCTACGAGCAGTACTTC
TRBD2	.	TRBJ2-7	TRBV4-2	CASSQVRAGGYEQYF	TGTGCCAGCAGCCAAGTTCGGGCGGGGGGCTACGAGCAGTACTTC
.	once	TRBJ1-4	TRBV25-1	CASSGANEKLFF	TGTGCCAGCAGCGGGGCTAATGAAAAACTGTTTTTT
.	.	TRBJ1-3	TRBV7-9	CASSAAGRNTIYF	TGTGCCAGCAGCGCCGCGGGTAGAAACACCATATATTTT
.	.	TRBJ2-1	TRBV18	CASSPRLTDRNEQFF	TGTGCCAGCTCACCACGCTTGACAGATCGGAATGAGCAGTTCTTC
TRBD1	.	TRBJ2-3	TRBV9	CASSFRTGDTQYF	TGTGCCAGCAGCTTCAGGACAGGCGATACGCAGTATTTT
TRBD1	.	TRBJ1-2	TRBV7-2	CASSPRQGVPSNYGYTF	TGTGCCAGCAGTCCTCGACAGGGGGTCCCCTCTAACTATGGCTACACCTTC
TRBD2	.	TRBJ2-7	TRBV7-2	CASSLEALAGIYEQYF	TGTGCCAGCAGCTTGGAAGCACTAGCGGGAATCTACGAGCAGTACTTC
.	.	TRBJ2-5	TRBV18	CASSPSGLPQETQYF	TGTGCCAGCTCACCATCGGGTCTCCCCCAAGAGACCCAGTACTTC
.	once	TRBJ2-1	TRBV9	CASSPSRGLGDNEQFF	TGTGCCAGCAGCCCCTCTCGAGGACTTGGCGACAATGAGCAGTTCTTC
TRBD1	.	TRBJ1-2	TRBV12-3/TRBV12-4	CASSLVGGTGLAF	TGTGCCAGCAGTTTAGTAGGTGGGACAGGGTTAGCCTTC
TRBD2	.	TRBJ2-7	TRBV25-1	CASSARLAAASEQYF	TGTGCCAGCAGTGCCAGACTAGCGGCGGCCTCCGAGCAGTACTTC
TRBD1	.	TRBJ2-7	TRBV4-3	CASSQDRTTGEEQYF	TGCGCCAGCAGCCAAGATAGAACGACAGGGGAAGAGCAGTACTTC
.	.	TRBJ2-5	TRBV12-3/TRBV12-4	CASSLGQETQYF	TGTGCCAGCAGTTTAGGTCAGGAGACCCAGTACTTC
.	.	TRBJ1-5	TRBV6-5	CASSYAGDNQPQHF	TGTGCCAGCAGTTACGCAGGGGATAATCAGCCCCAGCATTTT
.	.	TRBJ1-5	TRBV28	CASRTRLSNQPQHF	TGTGCCAGCAGAACGCGGCTGAGCAATCAGCCCCAGCATTTT
TRBD2	.	TRBJ2-2	TRBV27	CASSNGASGRSAGELFF	TGTGCCAGCAGTAATGGGGCTAGCGGGAGAAGTGCCGGGGAGCTGTTTTTT